Sequencing of this TCR beta chain was carried out in a study of shared clonotypes between healthy human individuals (dated by TCRdb to the early 2020s). Regarding the complete study: The cohort included a few men and a couple of women between 18 and 49 years of age. To estimate repertoire size and how much clonotypes are shared between individuals, the study performed deep sequencing of blood TCR repertoires from a handful of healthy adults. Per donor, leukapheresis produced somewhere between about 0.94 and 9.5 billion PBMCs. To increase sequencing depth and limit assay-specific biases, TCR repertoire library preparation and sequencing were carried out by different laboratories using diverse techniques. For each donor, CD4 naive and CD4 memory were each given three plates, CD8 naive was given two plates, and CD8 memory was given one plate.

With respect to this clone: No antigen is known for it. Nothing much larger sits one base from this clone, and base qualities are not available. The same CDR3 is also encoded by other DNA sequences in this sample.

Donors were healthy HIV-negative adults with no recently reported acute infections or vaccinations. Every donor was a Caucasian adult residing in Nashville, Tennessee, USA. CD4+ T cells were enriched through magnetic negative selection, after which naive cells were positively selected on CD45RA and the remaining negative fraction served as the memory subset. Blood was collected by leukapheresis, and PBMCs were isolated by Ficoll-Histopaque density gradient centrifugation and then cryopreserved in liquid nitrogen vapor phase. Analytical flow cytometry was used to check the purity and quantity of each magnetically sorted T cell population. Genomic DNA was isolated from each sorted fraction and quantified by UV absorbance on a Nanodrop 2000c. The full study reports these points: The genetic and exposure-history diversity represented was limited by the small number of donors. Pairwise subsampling led to the expectation that sequencing depth would affect the degree of clonotype sharing among donors. Even with the large sequencing depth, rarefaction of the sorted-subset datasets indicated that sequencing was incomplete. Compared with non-shared clonotypes, clonotypes shared by all four sorted-subset donors had higher generation probabilities. Across four donors, roughly 5.4% of naive CD4, approximately 4% of naive CD8, roughly 2.2% of memory CD4, and under 0.45% of memory CD8 clonotypes were shared. Sampling was limited to blood, and TCR repertoires in tissue likely differ from TCR repertoires in blood. Naive subsets generally had larger estimated clonotype richness than memory subsets did.

Using the deep immunoSEQ assay, TCR CDR3 regions were amplified from genomic DNA by multiplex PCR. Extracted genomic DNA from each cell subset was spread evenly across all wells of several immunoSEQ 96-well plates, with each plate serving as a replicate. For sorted subsets, 150 to 250 ng genomic DNA, equal to tens of thousands of T cell genomes, was loaded into each replicate PCR. Purified libraries were measured with a Qubit 3.0 fluorometer, size-checked on a Bioanalyzer 2100, and measured again with the KAPA Library Quantification kit. Every immunoSEQ 96-well plate was sequenced on a dedicated single-read 150-cycle Illumina NextSeq 550 flow cell. Processing in the source paper ran as follows. The immunoSEQ output contained only junctional sequences without quality scores, so filtering could not match that applied to full-length reads. To assign V/J genes and CDR3, sequences were annotated using PyIR, a Python wrapper for IgBLAST v1.9, with IMGT germline references. Any read was removed if the V/J assignment was weak (E-value above 1e-6), the CDR3 was missing, or the read contained stop codons, out-of-frame junctions, or ambiguous translated residues. V3J clonotypes were defined as sequences sharing the same inferred V gene, J gene, and CDR3 amino acid sequence. Percentage overlap between repertoires was calculated by dividing the number of shared unique clonotypes by the size of the smaller repertoire. Repertoire richness was assessed with RTK rarefaction, the Chao1 estimator, and Recon v2.1 estimates of unobserved clonotypes. OLGA was used to compute generation probabilities for all TCRbeta clonotypes that the gDNA method yielded from a handful of donors. TCRdb's version of the immuneACCESS table is confined to in-frame rearrangements and falls short of the full clone set. An unresolved V gene accounts for under half of the shortfall where checked; the remainder is of unknown origin. That table furnishes V, J and clone size, whereas the DNA furnished D and trimming. This sample holds about 1.5 million clones; 95% to 97% were observed only once. The top ten hold approximately 1.1% of the sample.

The CDR3 sequence holds 11 residues, the cysteine and phenylalanine included. The CDR3 DNA has 33 bases and is translated from base 1. V is clipped by 2 bases and J by 5 bases, and the sequence between their germline boundaries is 4 bases long. As encoded in the germline V gene, CDR1 is SGHRS while CDR2 is YFSETQ. Source material: naive CD4+ T cells sorted from blood. In light of the paper, this sample's cell subset or site label describes: CD45RA+ positively selected. The TCR originated in a man aged 25 to 40 in good health. In this chain, TRBV5-1 is recombined with TRBJ2-5, with the D gene too uncertain to name. The bases read TGCGCCAGCAGCTTCGGGGAGACCCAGTACTTC. Its protein product is CASSFGETQYF. When the CDR3 is completed using the reference TRBV5-1 and TRBJ2-5 genes on either side, the full variable domain is KAGVTQTPRYLIKTRGQQVTLSCSPISGHRSVSWYQQTPGQGLQFLFEYFSETQRNKGNFPGRFSGRQFSNSRSEMNVSTLELGDSALYLCASSFGETQYFGPGTRLLVL.